This TCR beta chain was profiled in a study of graft-versus-host responses after intestinal transplantation. General observations from the study: Subjects displaying graft-donor T cell macrochimerism possessed elevated graft-versus-host to host-versus-graft clonal ratios inside allografts.

Of note for this clone: Its antigen remains unknown.

V lost 4 bases and J lost 5; bases outside the gene matches: 7. CDR3 length: 15 residues. Germline loops: CDR1 SGHKS, CDR2 YYEKEE (reference sequence). TCRdb's table, derived via immunoSEQ multiplex PCR, lists solely in-frame clones and lacks some. This sample has around 100,000 clones, with 90% to 95% found just once. The rearrangement uses TRBV5-5 and TRBJ2-3, with TRBD2 matching 10 bases. This sample comprised unstimulated CD8+ T cells sorted from spleen or lymph node cells, obtained before transplant. The sequence derives from a human donor who was the organ donor for an intestinal transplant. In DNA form, the CDR3 reads TGTGCCAGCAGCCAGCGGGAGGGGATGGGAGATACGCAGTATTTT. It codes for CASSQREGMGDTQYF.